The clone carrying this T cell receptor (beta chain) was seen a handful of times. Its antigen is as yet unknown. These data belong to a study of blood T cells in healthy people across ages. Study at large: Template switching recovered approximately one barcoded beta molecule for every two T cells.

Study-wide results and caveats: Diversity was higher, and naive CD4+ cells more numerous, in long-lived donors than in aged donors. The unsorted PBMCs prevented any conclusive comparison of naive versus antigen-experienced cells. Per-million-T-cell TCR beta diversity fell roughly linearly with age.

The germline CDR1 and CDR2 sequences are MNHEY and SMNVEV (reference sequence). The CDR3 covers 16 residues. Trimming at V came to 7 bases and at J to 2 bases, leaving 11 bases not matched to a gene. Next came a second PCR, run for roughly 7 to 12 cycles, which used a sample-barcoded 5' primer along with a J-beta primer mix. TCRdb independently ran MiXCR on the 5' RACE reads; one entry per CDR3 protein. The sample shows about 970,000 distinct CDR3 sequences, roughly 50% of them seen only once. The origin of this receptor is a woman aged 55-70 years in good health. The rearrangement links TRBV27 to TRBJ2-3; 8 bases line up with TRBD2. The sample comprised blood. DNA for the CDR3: TGTGCCAGCACATCAATAGCGGGATTTGCCACAGATACGCAGTATTTT. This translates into CASTSIAGFATDTQYF.